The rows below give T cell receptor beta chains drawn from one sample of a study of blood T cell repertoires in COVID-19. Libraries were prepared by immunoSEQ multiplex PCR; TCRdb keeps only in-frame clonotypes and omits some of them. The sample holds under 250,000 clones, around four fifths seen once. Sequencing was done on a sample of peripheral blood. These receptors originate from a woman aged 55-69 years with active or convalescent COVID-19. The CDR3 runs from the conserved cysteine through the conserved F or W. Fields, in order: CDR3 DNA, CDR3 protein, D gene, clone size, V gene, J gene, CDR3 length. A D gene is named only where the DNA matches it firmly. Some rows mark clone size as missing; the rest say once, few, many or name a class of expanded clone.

TGCGCCAGCAGCACTGGGGACATGAACACCGGGGAGCTGTTTTTT	CASSTGDMNTGELFF	.	.	TRBV5-1	TRBJ2-2	15
TGTGCCAGCAGTCCCCTGGACAGCCCGATATCGGGCTACACCTTC	CASSPLDSPISGYTF	.	.	TRBV6-5	TRBJ1-2	15
TGTGCCACCAGTGATCCGCGACAGGGGGCTGACACGCAGTATTTT	CATSDPRQGADTQYF	TRBD1	.	TRBV24-1	TRBJ2-3	15
TGTGCTAGTGGTTCGGGACAAAACTCCTACGAGCAGTACTTC	CASGSGQNSYEQYF	.	.	TRBV12-5	TRBJ2-7	14
TGCGCCAGCAGCGCGGTTTGGGGGGGAGAGACTGCCTACGAGCAGTACTTC	CASSAVWGGETAYEQYF	TRBD2	.	TRBV5-1	TRBJ2-7	17
TGTGCCAGCAGCCCCTCCCGGGTAGCAGTCTACAATGAGCAGTTCTTC	CASSPSRVAVYNEQFF	.	.	TRBV3-1/TRBV3-2	TRBJ2-1	16
TGTGCCAGCAGCCAGGGACTAGCGGGGATACCTGAGCAGTACTTC	CASSQGLAGIPEQYF	TRBD2	.	TRBV5-4	TRBJ2-7	15
TGTGCCAGCAAACCCTCCGCGGGGGGATTGGAGACCCAGTACTTC	CASKPSAGGLETQYF	TRBD2	few	TRBV2	TRBJ2-5	15
TGTGCCAGCAGCTCCTGGACAGGGAGAGGGGCCAACGTCCTGACTTTC	CASSSWTGRGANVLTF	TRBD1	.	TRBV5-8	TRBJ2-6	16
TGTGCCAGCAGCTTAGCTCCAACCGGAGGGCTGTTTTTT	CASSLAPTGGLFF	.	.	TRBV13	TRBJ1-4	13
TGTGCCAGCAGTTTACTAGGGAACACTGAAGCTTTCTTT	CASSLLGNTEAFF	.	.	TRBV28	TRBJ1-1	13
TGCGCCAACAGTAGGTCCAGCGATGAAGCTTTCTTT	CANSRSSDEAFF	.	.	TRBV10-2	TRBJ1-1	12
TGCGCCAGCAGCGCGGGACAGGGGACTTATGGCTACACCTTC	CASSAGQGTYGYTF	TRBD1	.	TRBV5-1	TRBJ1-2	14
TGTGCCAGCAGCTTTAGAAGGGGAAGCACTGAAGCTTTCTTT	CASSFRRGSTEAFF	.	.	TRBV7-9	TRBJ1-1	14
TGTGCCAGCAGTTTATCGACAGGGTTGGGAATGAACACTGAAGCTTTCTTT	CASSLSTGLGMNTEAFF	TRBD1	many	TRBV28	TRBJ1-1	17
TGTGCCAGCAGTAACTCCGGGACAGGGGGCGGCTACACCTTC	CASSNSGTGGGYTF	TRBD1	.	TRBV6-6	TRBJ1-2	14
TGTGCCAGCACCGCATTAGGGGGGGGCCTTGGAGATACGCAGTATTTT	CASTALGGGLGDTQYF	.	.	TRBV7-2	TRBJ2-3	16
TGTGCCAGCAGTCCACCTACAGGGAACCCCTACGAGCAGTACTTC	CASSPPTGNPYEQYF	.	.	TRBV7-9	TRBJ2-7	15
TGCAGCGTTGAAACCGGACAGGGGGTCAACGAGCAGTACTTC	CSVETGQGVNEQYF	TRBD1	once	TRBV29-1	TRBJ2-7	14
TGTGCCAGCAGCTACGGACAGGGGTGGGGAGAGACCCAGTACTTC	CASSYGQGWGETQYF	TRBD1	.	TRBV5-4	TRBJ2-5	15
TGTGCCAGCAGCTCCGACGCCGGGACTAGCGGCACCGGGGAGCTGTTTTTT	CASSSDAGTSGTGELFF	TRBD2	few	TRBV7-6	TRBJ2-2	17
TGTGCCAGCAGCTTCGTCGAAGGGGGAACTGAAGCTTTCTTT	CASSFVEGGTEAFF	.	.	TRBV11-2	TRBJ1-1	14
TGTGCCAGCAGCCAATCCCAGGTCTATCCGAAAGAGACCCAGTACTTC	CASSQSQVYPKETQYF	.	.	TRBV3-1/TRBV3-2	TRBJ2-5	16
TGCGCCAGCAGCCAACAGGAAAGGCAAGAGACCCAGTACTTC	CASSQQERQETQYF	.	once	TRBV4-1	TRBJ2-5	14
TGTGCCAGCAGTTACCAAGGGAGAAGAGGGGAAAAACTGTTTTTT	CASSYQGRRGEKLFF	.	.	TRBV6-5	TRBJ1-4	15
TGTGCCACCAGCAGAGACCAAGCTGTCGAGCAGTACTTC	CATSRDQAVEQYF	.	.	TRBV15	TRBJ2-7	13
TGCGCCAGCAGCCCGGCGGGGCAGGCGAACACTGAAGCTTTCTTT	CASSPAGQANTEAFF	.	once	TRBV5-1	TRBJ1-1	15
TGTGCCAGCAGCTCCACCGGGACAGGGGGGAATACGCAGTATTTT	CASSSTGTGGNTQYF	TRBD1	.	TRBV13	TRBJ2-3	15
TGCAGCGTTGGGGTTGGCGGGGGGGACACCGGGGAGCTGTTTTTT	CSVGVGGGDTGELFF	TRBD2	.	TRBV29-1	TRBJ2-2	15
TGTGCCAGCAGCTTAGGGACTAGCGGGAACCAAGAGACCCAGTACTTC	CASSLGTSGNQETQYF	TRBD2	.	TRBV7-2	TRBJ2-5	16
TGTGCCAGCAGCTCTAGCGGAGATCGCTACGAGCAGTACTTC	CASSSSGDRYEQYF	TRBD2	.	TRBV7-2	TRBJ2-7	14
TGTGCCAGCAGTGAATTACTCAGCCGGGGAGGTCATGGCTACACCTTC	CASSELLSRGGHGYTF	.	.	TRBV2	TRBJ1-2	16
TGTGTCCACCAAACTCGGGGGGACCCGAACACCGGGGAGCTGTTTTTT	CVHQTRGDPNTGELFF	TRBD2	.	TRBV19	TRBJ2-2	16
TGTGCCAGCAGCCACTTGTCCGGGAGGGCCCCAGATACGCAGTATTTT	CASSHLSGRAPDTQYF	TRBD2	.	TRBV4-2	TRBJ2-3	16
TGTGCCAGCAGCTTCCCCTATAGGGGCAGTGAGCAGTTCTTC	CASSFPYRGSEQFF	.	.	TRBV11-2	TRBJ2-1	14
TGTGCCAGCTCACCAACTAGGACAGATAACACCGGGGAGCTGTTTTTT	CASSPTRTDNTGELFF	.	.	TRBV18	TRBJ2-2	16
TGTGCCAGCAGCACCGCGAGTAGGCGGTTTGAGTTCTTC	CASSTASRRFEFF	.	.	TRBV9	TRBJ2-1	13
TGTGCCAGTAGTATAGGAGAGGAATACAATGAGCAGTTCTTC	CASSIGEEYNEQFF	.	.	TRBV19	TRBJ2-1	14
TGTGCCAGCAGCCAAGCCCGGCTAGCGGGAGTTACTACCTACGAGCAGTACTTC	CASSQARLAGVTTYEQYF	TRBD2	.	TRBV14	TRBJ2-7	18
TGCAGCGTTGAAGCAGCAGGGATGTCTACAGATACGCAGTATTTT	CSVEAAGMSTDTQYF	.	.	TRBV29-1	TRBJ2-3	15
TGTGCCAGTAGCCAACCGAGGACAGGCACCGGGGAGCTGTTTTTT	CASSQPRTGTGELFF	TRBD1	few	TRBV19	TRBJ2-2	15
TGTGCCAGCAGTCGCTTCACAGGGGAAAGTCAGCCCCAGCATTTT	CASSRFTGESQPQHF	TRBD1	.	TRBV2	TRBJ1-5	15
TGCAGCGTTGGAGCCCACAGGAACACTGAAGCTTTCTTT	CSVGAHRNTEAFF	.	.	TRBV29-1	TRBJ1-1	13
TGTGCCAGCAGCCAAAAGCGGGGAGTTGGAGATACGCAGTATTTT	CASSQKRGVGDTQYF	TRBD2	.	TRBV27	TRBJ2-3	15
TGCGCCAGCAGCCAAGGCCACGGGACAGGGTTTTCACCCCTCCACTTT	CASSQGHGTGFSPLHF	TRBD1	.	TRBV4-1	TRBJ1-6	16
TGTGCCAGCAGTTATTCAACGGGAGGCACCTACGAGCAGTACTTC	CASSYSTGGTYEQYF	TRBD2	once	TRBV6-2/TRBV6-3	TRBJ2-7	15
TGTGCCAGCAGCTCTTACAGGGGTAGTTACGAGCAGTACTTC	CASSSYRGSYEQYF	TRBD1	.	TRBV14	TRBJ2-7	14
TGTGCCAGCAGTGTAAGGGTGGGAGCCAGGGGGCCTGAAGCTTTCTTT	CASSVRVGARGPEAFF	TRBD1	.	TRBV25-1	TRBJ1-1	16
TGTGCCAGCAGGGGCTCTGAAGCTTTCTTT	CASRGSEAFF	.	few	TRBV2	TRBJ1-1	10
TGTGCCAGCAGTGAATTGGGGAGCTCCTATAATTCACCCCTCCACTTT	CASSELGSSYNSPLHF	.	.	TRBV2	TRBJ1-6	16
TGTGCCAGCAGTTTAAGACAGGGAGGTCAGCCCCAGCATTTT	CASSLRQGGQPQHF	TRBD1	.	TRBV28	TRBJ1-5	14
TGTGCCAGCAGCAGACAGTTAAACACTGAAGCTTTCTTT	CASSRQLNTEAFF	.	.	TRBV6-5	TRBJ1-1	13